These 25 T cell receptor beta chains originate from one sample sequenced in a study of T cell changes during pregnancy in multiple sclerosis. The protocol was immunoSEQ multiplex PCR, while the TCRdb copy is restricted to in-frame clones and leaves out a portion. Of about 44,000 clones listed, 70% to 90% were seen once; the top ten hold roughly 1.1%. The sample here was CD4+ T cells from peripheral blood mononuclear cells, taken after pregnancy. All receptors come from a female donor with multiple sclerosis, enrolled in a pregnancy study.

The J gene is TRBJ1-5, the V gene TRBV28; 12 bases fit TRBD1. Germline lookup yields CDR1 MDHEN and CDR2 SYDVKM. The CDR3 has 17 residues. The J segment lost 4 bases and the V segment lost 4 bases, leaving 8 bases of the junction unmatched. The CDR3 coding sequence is TGTGCCAGCAGTTCAGGGACAGGGGGCAGGGGGAATCAGCCCCAGCATTTT. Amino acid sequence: CASSSGTGGRGNQPQHF.

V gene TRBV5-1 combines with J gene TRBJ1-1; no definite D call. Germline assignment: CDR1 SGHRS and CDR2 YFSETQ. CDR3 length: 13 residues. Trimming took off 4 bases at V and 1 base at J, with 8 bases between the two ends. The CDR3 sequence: CASSRRGNTEAFF. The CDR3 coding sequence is TGCGCCAGCAGCCGGCGGGGGAACACTGAAGCTTTCTTT.

CDR3 amino acids: CASSKGTGQQETQYF. The CDR3, as DNA: TGTGCCAGCAGCAAGGGGACAGGGCAACAAGAGACCCAGTACTTC. The J gene is TRBJ2-5, the V gene TRBV7-9; 9 bases are shared with TRBD1. This CDR3 has 15 amino acids. The germline V gene has CDR1 SEHNR and CDR2 FQNEAQ (reference sequence). The trim removed 5 bases at V and 2 bases at J, leaving 6 bases unmatched.

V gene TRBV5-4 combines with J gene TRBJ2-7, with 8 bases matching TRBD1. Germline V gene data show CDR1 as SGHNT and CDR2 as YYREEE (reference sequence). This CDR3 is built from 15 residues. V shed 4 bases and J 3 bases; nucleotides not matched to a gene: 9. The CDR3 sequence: CASSAPAGGLYEQYF. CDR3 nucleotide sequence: TGTGCCAGCAGCGCGCCCGCAGGGGGCCTCTACGAGCAGTACTTC.

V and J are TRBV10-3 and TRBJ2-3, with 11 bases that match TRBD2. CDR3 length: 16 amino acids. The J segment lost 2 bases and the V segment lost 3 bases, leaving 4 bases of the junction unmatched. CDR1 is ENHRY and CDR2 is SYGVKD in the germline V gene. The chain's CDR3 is CAISDRLAGFTDTQYF. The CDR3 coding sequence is TGTGCCATCAGTGATCGACTAGCGGGATTCACAGATACGCAGTATTTT.

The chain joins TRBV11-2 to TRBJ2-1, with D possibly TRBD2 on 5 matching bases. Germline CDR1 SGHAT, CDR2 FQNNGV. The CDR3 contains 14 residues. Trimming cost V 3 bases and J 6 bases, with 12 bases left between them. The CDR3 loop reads CASSFGGSLNEQFF. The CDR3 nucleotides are TGTGCCAGCAGCTTTGGTGGGAGCCTCAATGAGCAGTTCTTC.

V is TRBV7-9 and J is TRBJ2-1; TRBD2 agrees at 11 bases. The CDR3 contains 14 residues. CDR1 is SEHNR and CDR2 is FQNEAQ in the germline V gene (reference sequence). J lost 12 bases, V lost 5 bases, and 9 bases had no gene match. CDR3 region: CASSMTSGADRQFF. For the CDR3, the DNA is TGTGCCAGCAGCATGACTAGCGGGGCGGATCGGCAGTTCTTC.

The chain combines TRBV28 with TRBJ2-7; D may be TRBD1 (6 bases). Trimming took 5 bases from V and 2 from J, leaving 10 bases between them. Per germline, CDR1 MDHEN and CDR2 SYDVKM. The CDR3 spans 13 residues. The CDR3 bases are TGTGCCAGCAGTCTGGACAGAACCTACGAGCAGTACTTC. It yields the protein CASSLDRTYEQYF.

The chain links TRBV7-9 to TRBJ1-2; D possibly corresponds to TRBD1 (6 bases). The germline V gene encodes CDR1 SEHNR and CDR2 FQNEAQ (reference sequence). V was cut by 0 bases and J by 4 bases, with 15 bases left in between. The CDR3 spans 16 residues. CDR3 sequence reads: CASSLASQGGGYGYTF. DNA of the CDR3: TGTGCCAGCAGCTTAGCTTCTCAGGGAGGGGGCTATGGCTACACCTTC.

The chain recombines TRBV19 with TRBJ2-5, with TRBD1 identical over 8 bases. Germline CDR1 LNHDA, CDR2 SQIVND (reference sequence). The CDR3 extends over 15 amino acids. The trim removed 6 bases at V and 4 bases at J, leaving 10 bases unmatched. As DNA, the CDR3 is TGTGCCAGTAGACCTATTGGACAGGGCTTAGAGACCCAGTACTTC. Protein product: CASRPIGQGLETQYF.

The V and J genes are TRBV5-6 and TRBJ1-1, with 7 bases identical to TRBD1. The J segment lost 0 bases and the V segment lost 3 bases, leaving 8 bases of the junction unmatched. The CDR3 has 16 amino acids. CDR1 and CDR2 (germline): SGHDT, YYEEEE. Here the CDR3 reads CASSSWTGILNTEAFF. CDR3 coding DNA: TGTGCCAGCAGCTCGTGGACAGGAATCTTGAACACTGAAGCTTTCTTT.

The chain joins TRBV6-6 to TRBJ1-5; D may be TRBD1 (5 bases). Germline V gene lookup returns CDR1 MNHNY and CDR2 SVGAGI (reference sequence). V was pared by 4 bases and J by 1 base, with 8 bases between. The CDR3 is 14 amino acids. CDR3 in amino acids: CASSWRDSNQPQHF. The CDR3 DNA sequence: TGTGCCAGCAGTTGGAGGGACAGCAATCAGCCCCAGCATTTT.

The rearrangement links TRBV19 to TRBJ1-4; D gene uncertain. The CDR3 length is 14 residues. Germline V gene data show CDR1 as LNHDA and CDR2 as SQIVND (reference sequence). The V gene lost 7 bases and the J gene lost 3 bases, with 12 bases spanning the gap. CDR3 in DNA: TGTGCCAGTACCCGTCCAGGCTCTAATGAAAAACTGTTTTTT. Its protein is CASTRPGSNEKLFF.

CDR3 coding DNA: TGTGCCAGCAGCCATGAGGGTGACGGCCGGCAGCCCCAGCATTTT. Encoded protein: CASSHEGDGRQPQHF. The gene calls are TRBV5-5 and TRBJ1-5, with D unresolved. The CDR3 extends over 15 amino acids. V lost 4 bases and J 7 bases, leaving 18 bases between the germline ends. Germline V gene lookup returns CDR1 SGHKS and CDR2 YYEKEE (reference sequence).

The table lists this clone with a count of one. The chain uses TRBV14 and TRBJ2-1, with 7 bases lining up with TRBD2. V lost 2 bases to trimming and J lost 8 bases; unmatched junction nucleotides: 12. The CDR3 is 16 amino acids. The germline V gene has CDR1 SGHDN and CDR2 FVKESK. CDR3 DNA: TGTGCCAGCAGCCAATTAAGCGGGGCGGTCTTCGATGAGCAGTTCTTC. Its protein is CASSQLSGAVFDEQFF.

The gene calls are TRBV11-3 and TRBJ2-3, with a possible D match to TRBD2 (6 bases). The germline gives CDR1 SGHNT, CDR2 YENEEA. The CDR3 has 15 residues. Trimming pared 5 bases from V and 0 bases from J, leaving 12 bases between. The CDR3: CASSTGLSSTDTQYF. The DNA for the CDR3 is TGTGCCAGCAGCACTGGACTAAGTAGCACAGATACGCAGTATTTT.

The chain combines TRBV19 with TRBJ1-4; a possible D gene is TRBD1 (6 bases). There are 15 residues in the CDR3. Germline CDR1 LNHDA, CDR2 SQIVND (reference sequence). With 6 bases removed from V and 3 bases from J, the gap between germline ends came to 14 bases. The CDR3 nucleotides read TGTGCCAGTAGCCCCTCCAGGGGACCTAATGAAAAACTGTTTTTT. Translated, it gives CASSPSRGPNEKLFF.

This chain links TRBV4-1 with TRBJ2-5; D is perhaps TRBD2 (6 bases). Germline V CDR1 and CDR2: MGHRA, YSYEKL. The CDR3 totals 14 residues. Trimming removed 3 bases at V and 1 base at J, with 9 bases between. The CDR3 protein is CASSHGTSQETQYF. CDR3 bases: TGCGCCAGCAGCCACGGGACTTCCCAAGAGACCCAGTACTTC.

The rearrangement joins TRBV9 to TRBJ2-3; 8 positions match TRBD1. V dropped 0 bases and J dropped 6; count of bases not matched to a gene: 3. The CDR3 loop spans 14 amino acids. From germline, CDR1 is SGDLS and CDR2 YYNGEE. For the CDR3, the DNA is TGTGCCAGCAGCGTAGGGACAGGGTGGGATACGCAGTATTTT. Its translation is CASSVGTGWDTQYF.

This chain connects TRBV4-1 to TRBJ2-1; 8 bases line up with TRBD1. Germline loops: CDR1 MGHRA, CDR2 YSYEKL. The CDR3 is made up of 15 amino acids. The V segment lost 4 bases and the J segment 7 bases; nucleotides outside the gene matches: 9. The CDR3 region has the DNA TGCGCCAGCAGCCCCGTTGTGGGACAGGAAAATGAGCAGTTCTTC. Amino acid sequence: CASSPVVGQENEQFF.

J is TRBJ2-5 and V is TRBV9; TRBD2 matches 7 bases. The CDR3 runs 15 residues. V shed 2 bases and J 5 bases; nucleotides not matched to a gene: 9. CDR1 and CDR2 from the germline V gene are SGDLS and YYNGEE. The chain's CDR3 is CASSVLAGVTETQYF. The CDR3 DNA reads TGTGCCAGCAGCGTGTTGGCGGGAGTGACGGAGACCCAGTACTTC. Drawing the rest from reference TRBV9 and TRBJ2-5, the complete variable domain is DSGVTQTPKHLITATGQRVTLRCSPRSGDLSVYWYQQSLDQGLQFLIQYYNGEERAKGNILERFSAQQFPDLHSELNLSSLELGDSALYFCASSVLAGVTETQYFGPGTRLLVL.

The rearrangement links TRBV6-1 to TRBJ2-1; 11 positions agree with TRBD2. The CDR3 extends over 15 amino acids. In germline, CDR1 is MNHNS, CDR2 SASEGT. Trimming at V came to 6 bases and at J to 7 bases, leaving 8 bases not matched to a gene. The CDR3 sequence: CASRTSGNGLNEQFF. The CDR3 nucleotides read TGTGCCAGCAGGACTAGCGGGAATGGGTTGAATGAGCAGTTCTTC.

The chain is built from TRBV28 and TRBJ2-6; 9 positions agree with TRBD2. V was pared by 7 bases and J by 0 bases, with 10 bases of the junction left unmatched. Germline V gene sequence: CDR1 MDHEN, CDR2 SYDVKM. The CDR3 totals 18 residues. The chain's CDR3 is CASNEAVAGVSGANVLTF. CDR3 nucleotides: TGTGCCAGCAACGAGGCGGTAGCGGGGGTCTCTGGGGCCAACGTCCTGACTTTC.

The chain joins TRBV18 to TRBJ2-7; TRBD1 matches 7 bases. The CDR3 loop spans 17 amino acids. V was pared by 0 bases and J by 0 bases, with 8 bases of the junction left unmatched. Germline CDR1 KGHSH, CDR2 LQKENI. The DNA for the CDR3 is TGTGCCAGCTCACCACCTATTGGGCAGGGGGACTCCTACGAGCAGTACTTC. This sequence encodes CASSPPIGQGDSYEQYF.

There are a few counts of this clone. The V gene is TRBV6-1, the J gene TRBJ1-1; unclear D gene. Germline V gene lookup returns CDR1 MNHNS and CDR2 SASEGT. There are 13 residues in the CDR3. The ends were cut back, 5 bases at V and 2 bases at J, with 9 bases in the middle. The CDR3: CASSNNRNTEAFF. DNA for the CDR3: TGTGCCAGCAGTAATAACAGAAACACTGAAGCTTTCTTT.